Detailed here is one T cell receptor (beta chain). Original analysis: Reference gene primers were amplified, and this amplification served to estimate nucleated cell counts. TCRdb keeps only in-frame clones here, not all; method: immunoSEQ multiplex PCR. V and J calls and clone size are those listed in that table; D and trimming were worked out from the DNA. Of 400,000 to 500,000 clones listed, approximately 91% were seen once; the top ten hold 1.2% to 1.5%. This CDR3 region has 14 residues. The trim removed 5 bases at V and 6 bases at J, leaving 5 bases unmatched. Looked up from germline, CDR1 is MNHNS and CDR2 is SASEGT. The sample is drawn from a study of blood T cell repertoires in COVID-19. It was within 2 weeks before study entry that exposed participants met a COVID-19 case.

The sample was PBMCs or T cells enriched from blood (not recorded which). The rearrangement uses TRBV6-1 and TRBJ1-5; 9 nucleotides agree with TRBD1. This TCR was sampled from a woman aged 18-30 years who had been exposed to COVID-19. The CDR3 nucleotides are TGTGCCAGCAGTTGGACAGGGGTCGGTCAGCCCCAGCATTTT. Amino acids: CASSWTGVGQPQHF.